The rows below give T cell receptor beta chains drawn from one sample of a study of identical twins. Each CDR3 protein is one row after TCRdb ran MiXCR on the 5' RACE reads. The sample yields about 790,000 distinct CDR3 sequences, 15% to 20% seen once. The sample was also reused in another study, on T cells expressing NK-cell markers.

The sequencing input was PBMCs. These receptors were collected from a young woman in good health. Each CDR3 is given with its conserved first and last residue. Fields, in order: J gene, D gene, V gene, clone size, CDR3 protein, CDR3 DNA. D genes are given only for firm matches. Not all rows give a size; the values are once, few, many and, for expanded clones, a class.

TRBJ1-2	-	TRBV27	once	CASSWAIGNGYTF	TGTGCCAGCAGTTGGGCCATAGGAAATGGCTACACCTTC
TRBJ2-1	TRBD2	TRBV9	few	CASSAAHSGGRNEQFF	TGTGCCAGCAGCGCCGCGCATAGCGGGGGGCGTAATGAGCAGTTCTTC
TRBJ2-1	TRBD2	TRBV5-1	few	CASSLGPGGIYNEQFF	TGCGCCAGCAGCTTGGGGCCGGGAGGTATCTACAATGAGCAGTTCTTC
TRBJ2-1	-	TRBV27	few	CASRKLGGGNEQFF	TGTGCCAGCAGAAAGCTAGGGGGGGGCAATGAGCAGTTCTTC
TRBJ2-5	-	TRBV20-1	-	CSARDLRGAQYF	TGCAGTGCTAGAGATCTGAGGGGGGCCCAGTACTTC
TRBJ1-2	-	TRBV6-5	-	CASRAEYYGYTF	TGTGCCAGCAGGGCAGAGTACTATGGCTACACCTTC
TRBJ2-5	-	TRBV20-1	-	CSARVPWNPETQYF	TGCAGTGCTAGAGTGCCCTGGAACCCCGAGACCCAGTACTTC
TRBJ1-2	-	TRBV20-1	-	CSAQRVPYGYTF	TGCAGTGCTCAAAGGGTGCCCTATGGCTACACCTTC
TRBJ2-1	TRBD1	TRBV20-1	-	CSARTGYYNEQFF	TGCAGTGCCCGGACAGGGTACTACAATGAGCAGTTCTTC
TRBJ1-2	-	TRBV7-2	-	CASSLLGWDTGGYTF	TGTGCCAGCAGCTTATTGGGTTGGGATACAGGGGGCTACACCTTC
TRBJ2-7	-	TRBV7-9	few	CASSLTPPADEQYF	TGTGCCAGCAGCTTAACCCCCCCAGCTGACGAGCAGTACTTC
TRBJ2-7	TRBD2	TRBV12-3/TRBV12-4	few	CASSFGLAGGREQYF	TGTGCCAGCAGTTTCGGACTAGCGGGGGGTCGAGAGCAGTACTTC
TRBJ2-1	-	TRBV20-1	few	CSASGVSYNEQFF	TGCAGTGCTAGCGGGGTGTCCTACAATGAGCAGTTCTTC
TRBJ2-1	-	TRBV9	many	CASRPYGNNEQFF	TGTGCCAGCAGACCATACGGGAACAATGAGCAGTTCTTC
TRBJ1-6	-	TRBV6-1	-	CASRRQGSSGSPLHF	TGTGCCAGCAGACGCCAAGGGAGTAGCGGTTCACCCCTCCACTTT